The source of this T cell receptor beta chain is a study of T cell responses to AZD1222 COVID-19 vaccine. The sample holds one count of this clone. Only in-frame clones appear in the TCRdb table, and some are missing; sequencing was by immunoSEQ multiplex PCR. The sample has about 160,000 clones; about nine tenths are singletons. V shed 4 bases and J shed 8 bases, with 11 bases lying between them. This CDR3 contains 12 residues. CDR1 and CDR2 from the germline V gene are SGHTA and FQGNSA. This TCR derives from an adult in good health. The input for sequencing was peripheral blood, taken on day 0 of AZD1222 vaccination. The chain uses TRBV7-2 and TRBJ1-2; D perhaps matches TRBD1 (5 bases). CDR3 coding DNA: TGTGCCAGCAGCTATCCCGGGGGGGGCTACACCTTC. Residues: CASSYPGGGYTF.